The rows below give T cell receptor beta chains drawn from one sample of a study of blood T cells in healthy people across ages. One entry per CDR3 protein results from TCRdb running MiXCR on the 5' RACE reads. This sample yields approximately 1,700,000 distinct CDR3 sequences, of which approximately 39% are seen a single time; roughly 24% belongs to the top ten. What was sequenced was blood. Receptors originate from a human donor in good health. CDR3s include the opening cysteine and the closing phenylalanine or tryptophan.

J gene,V gene,CDR3 protein
TRBJ1-2,TRBV9,CASSVGGKTNYGYTF
TRBJ1-5,TRBV4-1,CASSQVTGNQPQHF
TRBJ1-2,TRBV5-1,CASSLGSGQFYGYTF
TRBJ2-1,TRBV9,CASSLIGEQFF
TRBJ2-2,TRBV7-2,CASSLDWNTGELFF
TRBJ2-1,TRBV28,CASSSTGTSGFSSYNEQFF
TRBJ2-1,TRBV12-3/TRBV12-4,CASSQERYYNEQFF
TRBJ2-5,TRBV9,CASSPRAQALETQYF
TRBJ2-7,TRBV4-2,CASSQRSDTLDEQYF
TRBJ2-7,TRBV20-1,CSARVQGSYEQYF
TRBJ2-3,TRBV29-1,CSVEDQTAGTDTQYF
TRBJ2-7,TRBV28,CASRNPGTAYERYF
TRBJ1-3,TRBV12-3/TRBV12-4,CASSLDAGNTIYF
TRBJ2-5,TRBV20-1,CSARRGEGPREQYF
TRBJ1-1,TRBV29-1,CSVVQGSAFF
TRBJ1-6,TRBV21-1,CASTLGGQHNSPLHF
TRBJ1-2,TRBV12-3/TRBV12-4,CASSLLAQGEDGYTF
TRBJ1-2,TRBV9,CASSFDLANGNGYTF
.,TRBV5-1,CASSSGGHETQFF
TRBJ1-2,TRBV5-1,CASGPQGFGYTF
TRBJ2-7,TRBV7-8,CASSLSQTAYYEQYF
TRBJ2-1,TRBV12-3/TRBV12-4,CASSSNHRGNEQFF
TRBJ1-1,TRBV10-3,CAIRADRGRTEAFF
.,TRBV5-1,CASSWRTGQDEQYF
TRBJ1-2,TRBV12-3/TRBV12-4,CASNRGDLYGYTF
TRBJ2-3,TRBV18,CASSPRGTRTDTQYF
TRBJ1-1,TRBV20-1,CSARDSGWPTGGAFF
TRBJ2-1,TRBV7-2,CASSLTSGGDYNEQFF
TRBJ1-1,TRBV14,CTSSQGANTEAFF
TRBJ2-7,TRBV12-5,CASGLSPDVNYEQYF
TRBJ2-1,TRBV7-9,CASRGGKGMSEQFF
TRBJ2-1,TRBV6-4,CASSETPSGGGASSYNEQFF
TRBJ2-2,TRBV20-1,CSAPYRNDGELFF
TRBJ2-1,TRBV28,CASSMQTGGSYNEQFF
TRBJ2-1,TRBV28,CASSGGDRSFYNEQFF
TRBJ2-1,TRBV7-9,CASSFDSTTYNEQFF
TRBJ1-2,TRBV4-2,CASSQPQELNYGYTF
TRBJ1-2,TRBV6-6,CASSYSKQINYGYTF
TRBJ2-7,TRBV7-2,CASSRTSGELGEQYF
TRBJ1-2,TRBV20-1,CSAKLIHGYTF
TRBJ2-7,TRBV5-5,CASSFRGQGSYEQYF
TRBJ1-2,TRBV7-3,CASSLETSPSLDTHNCGYTF
TRBJ1-2,TRBV29-1,CSVERYTGMGGYTF